Following are 26 T cell receptor beta chains from one sample sequenced in a study of cytomegalovirus exposure and HLA in healthy donors. 13 Jbeta primers and 60 Vbeta primers were used for the PCR. Sequencing used immunoSEQ multiplex PCR; TCRdb keeps in-frame clones, though not all of them. The table has some 120,000 clones, 75% to 85% seen once. The sample consisted of PBMCs. Every receptor here comes from a man aged 25 to 40 in good health and CMV-seronegative.

The rearrangement links TRBV7-9 to TRBJ2-2, with TRBD1 matching over 7 bases. Trimming cost V 5 bases and J 4 bases; bases outside gene matches: 7. Germline CDR1 reads SEHNR; CDR2 reads FQNEAQ (reference sequence). This CDR3 comprises 15 residues. CDR3 sequence: CASSQGTVLTGELFF. CDR3 coding DNA: TGTGCCAGCAGCCAGGGGACAGTCCTCACCGGGGAGCTGTTTTTT.

This sequence joins TRBV11-2 and TRBJ2-7; TRBD1 agrees at 7 bases. The V gene's germline CDR1 is SGHAT and CDR2 FQNNGV. The CDR3 is made up of 14 amino acids. V trimming: 4 bases; J trimming: 7 bases; junction bases outside the gene matches: 10. The CDR3 DNA sequence: TGTGCCAGCAGCTCGACAGGGAACCTGAGGGAGCAGTACTTC. Translating gives CASSSTGNLREQYF. The full variable domain, its missing parts supplied by reference TRBV11-2 and TRBJ2-7, is EAGVAQSPRYKIIEKRQSVAFWCNPISGHATLYWYQQILGQGPKLLIQFQNNGVVDDSQLPKDRFSAERLKGVDSTLKIQPAKLEDSAVYLCASSSTGNLREQYFGPGTRLTVT.

V is TRBV11-2 and J is TRBJ2-6; D remains ambiguous. Trimming removed 4 bases from V and 2 bases from J, with 9 bases in between. Germline V gene lookup returns CDR1 SGHAT and CDR2 FQNNGV. This CDR3 has 15 amino acids. The CDR3 DNA follows: TGTGCCAGCAGCTCCCGTTCCCCTGGGGCCAACGTCCTGACTTTC. Translated, it gives CASSSRSPGANVLTF.

The rearrangement uses TRBV10-1 and TRBJ1-4; D may be TRBD1 (6 bases). The CDR3 contains 16 residues. Germline-derived CDR1 and CDR2 are WNHNN and SYGVQD (reference sequence). V lost 6 bases and J 3 bases, leaving 17 bases between the germline ends. The CDR3 loop reads CASSPGLGGPNEKLFF. The CDR3 DNA is TGCGCCAGCAGCCCCGGATTGGGGGGGCCTAATGAAAAACTGTTTTTT.

This clone was recorded a few times. The chain combines TRBV27 with TRBJ2-7, with TRBD1 identical over 10 bases. The V gene end was trimmed by 8 bases and the J gene end by 7 bases; junction bases not matched to a gene: 8. The CDR3 is 13 residues long. Germline-derived CDR1 and CDR2 are MNHEY and SMNVEV (reference sequence). The CDR3 sequence is CASRRQGAGEQYF. The CDR3 DNA is TGTGCCAGCCGACGACAGGGGGCGGGGGAGCAGTACTTC.

V and J are TRBV30 and TRBJ1-5; 8 nucleotides line up with TRBD1. The germline CDR1 and CDR2 sequences are GTSNPN and SVGIG (reference sequence). The length of the CDR3 is 17 residues. Trimming took 2 bases from V and 2 from J; bases not matched to a gene: 11. Here the CDR3 reads CAWSTTGGAFGNQPQHF. The CDR3 bases are TGTGCCTGGAGTACCACAGGGGGGGCGTTTGGCAATCAGCCCCAGCATTTT.

The chain couples TRBV11-2 to TRBJ2-2; 9 bases align to TRBD2. CDR3 length: 15 residues. V lost 5 bases, J lost 5 bases, and 6 bases stayed unmatched. CDR1 is SGHAT and CDR2 is FQNNGV in the germline V gene. The DNA for the CDR3 is TGTGCCAGCAGCGATCTAGCGGGAAGGACCGGGGAGCTGTTTTTT. Amino acid sequence: CASSDLAGRTGELFF.

The chain links TRBV19 to TRBJ2-7, with 10 nucleotides matching TRBD1. CDR1 LNHDA and CDR2 SQIVND come from the germline V gene (reference sequence). The CDR3 covers 14 residues. V trimming: 3 bases; J trimming: 6 bases; junction bases outside the gene matches: 5. The DNA for the CDR3 is TGTGCCAGTAGTATCTCTGGACAGGGGGGCGAGCAGTACTTC. Protein product: CASSISGQGGEQYF.

The chain has TRBV4-1 and TRBJ1-2; 11 nucleotides match TRBD1. Looked up from germline, CDR1 is MGHRA and CDR2 is YSYEKL. After removal of 2 bases from V and 7 bases from J, the junction contained 9 bases not matched to a gene. The CDR3 covers 16 residues. DNA for the CDR3: TGCGCCAGCAGCCAAACCTCAACCGGGACAGGGGGTGGCTACACCTTC. Translation: CASSQTSTGTGGGYTF.

With respect to this clone: The junction differs from germline at one of its ends, possibly a read error. This chain links TRBV7-9 with TRBJ1-1, with 7 bases matching TRBD1. Germline CDR1 SEHNR, CDR2 FQNEAQ (reference sequence). The CDR3 is 14 amino acids. The CDR3 coding sequence is TGTGCCAGCACCTTAGGGACAGCGAACACTGAAGCTTTCTTT. This sequence encodes CASTLGTANTEAFF.

V usage is TRBV10-3 and J usage is TRBJ2-7; the match to TRBD2 covers 10 bases. The V gene end was trimmed by 6 bases and the J gene end by 4 bases; junction bases not matched to a gene: 3. CDR3 size: 13 residues. CDR1 ENHRY and CDR2 SYGVKD come from the germline V gene. CDR3 protein: CAIRLAGEYEQYF. The CDR3 region has the DNA TGTGCCATCAGGCTAGCGGGAGAATACGAGCAGTACTTC.

This chain joins TRBV6-5 and TRBJ2-7; possibly TRBD1 for D (5 bases). V was cut by 5 bases and J by 2 bases, with 10 bases left in between. This CDR3 contains 13 residues. Germline loops: CDR1 MNHEY, CDR2 SVGAGI. CDR3 sequence: CASSVDRAYEQYF. DNA of the CDR3: TGTGCCAGCAGTGTAGACAGAGCCTACGAGCAGTACTTC.

In DNA form, the CDR3 reads TGTGCCAGCAGCGCGAACCTGTTAATGTACAATGAGCAGTTCTTC. It is translated as CASSANLLMYNEQFF. The chain combines TRBV5-6 with TRBJ2-1, with unresolved D. The CDR3 has 15 residues. In germline, CDR1 is SGHDT, CDR2 YYEEEE. Trimming left V 4 bases short and J 4 bases short, with 15 bases between.

About this clone itself: Sequence at one end of the junction differs from germline and may be a read error. The V and J genes are TRBV6-1 and TRBJ1-5; D gene unclear. CDR1 and CDR2 from the germline V gene are MNHNS and SASEGT. This CDR3 is built from 13 residues. CDR3 amino acids: CASRRELVQPQNF. CDR3 in DNA: TGTGCCAGCAGACGGGAACTAGTTCAGCCCCAGAATTTT.

In DNA, the CDR3 is TGTGCCAGCAGTGACACAGCCGGGACAGGGCCCTATGGCTACACCTTC. It encodes CASSDTAGTGPYGYTF. V is TRBV6-4 and J is TRBJ1-2, with 9 bases fitting TRBD1. From germline, CDR1 is MRHNA and CDR2 SNTAGT. V gave up 2 bases and J gave up 4 bases; unmatched junction bases: 8. CDR3 length equals 16 residues.

This chain links TRBV5-1 with TRBJ2-5; D unclear. V was shortened by 2 bases and J by 1 base, with 6 bases between the two germline ends. CDR3 length: 13 amino acids. Germline lookup yields CDR1 SGHRS and CDR2 YFSETQ. CDR3 bases: TGCGCCAGCAGCTTTGGGCTCCAAGAGACCCAGTACTTC. Amino acids: CASSFGLQETQYF.

This sequence joins TRBV11-2 and TRBJ2-7; 11 bases agree with TRBD2. Germline values: CDR1 SGHAT, CDR2 FQNNGV. This CDR3 has 16 residues. V trimming: 1 base; J trimming: 0 bases; junction bases outside the gene matches: 2. The chain's CDR3 is CASSLVSGRASYEQYF. CDR3 nucleotide sequence: TGTGCCAGCAGCTTAGTTAGCGGGAGGGCCTCCTACGAGCAGTACTTC.

The chain has TRBV4-2 and TRBJ2-5; TRBD2 agrees at 14 bases. The CDR3 spans 19 residues. Unmatched junction bases numbered 7, after V lost 0 bases and J lost 1 base. Germline lookup yields CDR1 LGHNA and CDR2 YNFKEQ. The CDR3 loop reads CASSQDGLAGGPFQETQYF. The DNA for the CDR3 is TGTGCCAGCAGCCAAGATGGACTAGCGGGAGGCCCCTTCCAAGAGACCCAGTACTTC.

This clone occurred a few times. This rearrangement joins TRBV6-6 to TRBJ1-2, with 7 bases matching TRBD1. The CDR3 runs 16 residues. CDR1 MNHNY and CDR2 SVGAGI come from the germline V gene (reference sequence). Trimming removed 2 bases from V and 4 bases from J; junction bases left unmatched: 10. The chain's CDR3 is CASSYVGTARPYGYTF. The CDR3 DNA sequence: TGTGCCAGCAGTTACGTTGGGACAGCCCGCCCCTATGGCTACACCTTC.

The chain employs TRBV11-3 and TRBJ2-3; 8 nucleotides match TRBD1. V lost 5 bases to trimming and J lost 5 bases; unmatched junction nucleotides: 9. Germline V gene lookup returns CDR1 SGHNT and CDR2 YENEEA. The CDR3 totals 15 residues. This CDR3 is CASSPYGQGVDTQYF. The DNA of the CDR3 is TGTGCCAGCAGCCCATACGGACAGGGCGTAGATACGCAGTATTTT.

The V gene is TRBV4-3, the J gene TRBJ2-3; TRBD2 aligns across 11 bases. The germline gives CDR1 LGHNA, CDR2 YSLEER. The CDR3 loop spans 15 amino acids. V lost 4 bases, J lost 6 bases, and 6 bases stayed unmatched. In DNA form, the CDR3 reads TGCGCCAGCAGCCGCCGACTAGCGGGGACGGATACGCAGTATTTT. It is translated as CASSRRLAGTDTQYF.

This clone was observed a few times. This chain links TRBV5-4 with TRBJ2-2; D is perhaps TRBD1 (6 bases). Trimming pared 10 bases from V and 4 bases from J, leaving 11 bases between. Per germline, CDR1 SGHNT and CDR2 YYREEE (reference sequence). The CDR3 has 12 amino acids. The CDR3 DNA sequence: TGTGCCGCCTCAGGGGCCACCGGGGAGCTGTTTTTT. Translating it yields CAASGATGELFF.

The V gene is TRBV9, the J gene TRBJ2-3; 7 bases match TRBD2. This CDR3 has 16 residues. The trim removed 4 bases at V and 2 bases at J, leaving 10 bases unmatched. Germline V gene lookup returns CDR1 SGDLS and CDR2 YYNGEE. The chain's CDR3 is CASSPHSGYYTDTQYF. CDR3 coding DNA: TGTGCCAGCAGCCCCCATAGCGGGTACTACACAGATACGCAGTATTTT.

This chain connects TRBV6-5 to TRBJ1-1, with TRBD1 as a possible D gene (5 bases). Trimming removed 8 bases at V and 6 bases at J, with 13 bases between. The CDR3 has 12 residues. Per germline, CDR1 MNHEY and CDR2 SVGAGI. The DNA for the CDR3 is TGTGCCAGCGGGGTGGGGGGGGCTGAAGCTTTCTTT. Protein product: CASGVGGAEAFF.

The sample holds a few counts of this clone. This chain links TRBV4-3 with TRBJ2-3, with 8 positions matching TRBD1. V lost 4 bases to trimming and J lost 3 bases; unmatched junction nucleotides: 6. This CDR3 comprises 15 residues. Germline CDR1 and CDR2: LGHNA and YSLEER. CDR3 residues: CASSPGQGWTDTQYF. DNA of the CDR3: TGCGCCAGCAGCCCCGGACAGGGTTGGACAGATACGCAGTATTTT.

The chain links TRBV2 to TRBJ2-5; perhaps TRBD2 as D (7 bases). Near its end, the DNA agrees better with TRBJ2-7, so the J call may be wrong. CDR1 SNHLY and CDR2 FYNNEI come from the germline V gene. The CDR3 is made up of 15 amino acids. The CDR3 DNA reads TGTGCCAGCAGTGAACGTCAGGGGAGGGAGTACGAGCAGTACTTC. This translates into CASSERQGREYEQYF.